The 15 T cell receptor beta chains presented below share a single source sample, sequenced in a study of CD8+ T cells in alopecia areata. Extracted RNA was reverse transcribed into cDNA, the sequencing template. The repertoire was sequenced with immunoSEQ multiplex PCR; TCRdb's copy has only in-frame clones and lacks some. The repertoire holds roughly 110,000 clones, with less than 60% as singletons. Treatment defined: oral pan-JAK inhibitor, 5-10 mg twice daily. The sample here was CD4+ T cells sorted from blood, taken at week 24, from a patient treated with tofacitinib. The source of these receptors is a human donor with alopecia areata.

V gene TRBV7-2 combines with J gene TRBJ1-1; no definite D call. Germline V gene sequence: CDR1 SGHTA, CDR2 FQGNSA. V dropped 6 bases and J dropped 0 bases, with 11 bases sitting between them. The CDR3 consists of 14 residues. Written as DNA, the CDR3 is TGTGCCAGCAGAGGGAGACAATTGAACACTGAAGCTTTCTTT. Its translation is CASRGRQLNTEAFF.

The rearrangement links TRBV2 to TRBJ2-3; TRBD2 aligns across 14 bases. Germline loops: CDR1 SNHLY, CDR2 FYNNEI. Trimming removed 6 bases from V and 5 bases from J; junction bases left unmatched: 4. This CDR3 has 15 residues. The CDR3, as DNA: TGTGCCAGCAGGGGACTAGCGGGGGAGGTAGATACGCAGTATTTT. The encoded protein is CASRGLAGEVDTQYF.

This clone appeared once. This chain joins TRBV30 and TRBJ1-6; D is unresolved. Germline assignment: CDR1 GTSNPN and CDR2 SVGIG (reference sequence). The V end lost 2 bases, the J end lost 7 bases, and 9 bases lay between the germline ends. The CDR3 sequence is 13 residues long. The CDR3: CAWSRSGNSPLHF. The CDR3 DNA reads TGTGCCTGGAGTAGATCAGGAAATTCACCCCTCCACTTT.

The CDR3 sequence is CASKTGTGGNEQFF. CDR3 coding DNA: TGTGCCAGCAAGACCGGGACAGGGGGCAATGAGCAGTTCTTC. The chain combines TRBV2 with TRBJ2-1; 11 bases agree with TRBD1. The CDR3 totals 14 residues. Germline loops: CDR1 SNHLY, CDR2 FYNNEI. The V segment lost 7 bases and the J segment 6 bases; nucleotides outside the gene matches: 5. The complete variable domain, with remaining parts taken from reference TRBV2 and TRBJ2-1, reads EPEVTQTPSHQVTQMGQEVILRCVPISNHLYFYWYRQILGQKVEFLVSFYNNEISEKSEIFDDQFSVERPDGSNFTLKIRSTKLEDSAMYFCASKTGTGGNEQFFGPGTRLTVL.

The rearrangement joins TRBV7-2 to TRBJ1-5; D remains ambiguous. This CDR3 has 12 amino acids. From germline, CDR1 is SGHTA and CDR2 FQGNSA. V was pared by 6 bases and J by 3 bases, with 6 bases between. CDR3 loop: CASSFDNQPQHF. The CDR3 coding sequence is TGTGCCAGCAGTTTCGACAATCAGCCCCAGCATTTT. The complete variable domain, with remaining parts taken from reference TRBV7-2 and TRBJ1-5, reads GAGVSQSPSNKVTEKGKDVELRCDPISGHTALYWYRQSLGQGLEFLIYFQGNSAPDKSGLPSDRFSAERTGGSVSTLTIQRTQQEDSAVYLCASSFDNQPQHFGDGTRLSIL.

V and J are TRBV6-5 and TRBJ1-5; D unclear. CDR3 length: 13 amino acids. Germline values: CDR1 MNHEY, CDR2 SVGAGI. Trimming left V 5 bases short and J 5 bases short, with 10 bases between. CDR3 residues: CASSTRLDQPQHF. In DNA, the CDR3 is TGTGCCAGCAGTACCCGATTAGATCAGCCCCAGCATTTT.

CDR3 loop: CASSAQRAINSPLHF. The CDR3 bases are TGTGCCAGCAGCGCTCAACGGGCCATAAATTCACCCCTCCACTTT. The chain couples TRBV7-2 to TRBJ1-6; no clear D. Germline V gives CDR1 SGHTA, CDR2 FQGNSA. V shed 5 bases and J shed 7 bases, with 15 bases lying between them. The CDR3 has 15 amino acids. Complete variable domain (other parts from reference TRBV7-2 and TRBJ1-6): GAGVSQSPSNKVTEKGKDVELRCDPISGHTALYWYRQSLGQGLEFLIYFQGNSAPDKSGLPSDRFSAERTGGSVSTLTIQRTQQEDSAVYLCASSAQRAINSPLHFGNGTRLTVT.

The chain couples TRBV7-9 to TRBJ2-7, with 9 bases that match TRBD2. This CDR3 contains 15 residues. Germline-derived CDR1 and CDR2 are SEHNR and FQNEAQ (reference sequence). Losses at the gene ends were 5 bases for V and 0 bases for J; bases not matched to a gene: 5. Written as DNA, the CDR3 is TGTGCCAGCAGCCGGAGCGGGGGGAGCTCCTACGAGCAGTACTTC. Amino acid sequence: CASSRSGGSSYEQYF.

With respect to this clone: One junction end disagrees with the germline gene, perhaps due to a read error. V usage is TRBV29-1 and J usage is TRBJ1-1; D is possibly TRBD1 (6 bases). The germline CDR1 and CDR2 sequences are SQVTM and ANQGSEA. The CDR3 sequence is 12 residues long. CDR3 residues: CSVSVSGAMEIF. Written as DNA, the CDR3 is TGCAGCGTTTCCGTCTCGGGGGCTATGGAAATCTTT.

This clone showed up many times. The rearrangement joins TRBV2 to TRBJ1-1; D ambiguous. The CDR3 extends over 11 amino acids. Trimming pared 3 bases from V and 8 bases from J, leaving 7 bases between. Germline V gene lookup returns CDR1 SNHLY and CDR2 FYNNEI. CDR3 bases: TGTGCCAGCAGTGAGATCTCAGAAGCTTTCTTT. It specifies CASSEISEAFF.

This clone was seen a few times. The chain uses TRBV29-1 and TRBJ1-2; 9 bases align to TRBD1. Trimming removed 7 bases from V and 7 bases from J; junction bases left unmatched: 10. The V gene's germline CDR1 is SQVTM and CDR2 ANQGSEA. This CDR3 comprises 13 residues. Here the CDR3 DNA reads TGCAGCGCAGAAAACAGGGGGCGAAGTGGCTACACCTTC. Its translation is CSAENRGRSGYTF.

The chain recombines TRBV6-5 with TRBJ2-5; D remains ambiguous. V was shortened by 2 bases and J by 2 bases, with 0 bases between the two germline ends. The CDR3 is 11 amino acids. Germline lookup yields CDR1 MNHEY and CDR2 SVGAGI. CDR3 sequence: CASSYQETQYF. CDR3 DNA: TGTGCCAGCAGTTACCAAGAGACCCAGTACTTC.

The chain employs TRBV19 and TRBJ2-3; TRBD1 is a possible D gene (6 bases). V was trimmed by 5 bases and J by 3 bases, leaving 9 bases between them. CDR3 length: 13 amino acids. From germline, CDR1 is LNHDA and CDR2 SQIVND (reference sequence). The chain's CDR3 is CASSVQGTDTQYF. The CDR3 DNA follows: TGTGCCAGTAGTGTGCAGGGGACAGATACGCAGTATTTT.

The V and J genes are TRBV7-2 and TRBJ1-2; possibly TRBD1 for D (6 bases). V gave up 2 bases and J gave up 2 bases, with 9 bases separating them. Looked up from germline, CDR1 is SGHTA and CDR2 is FQGNSA. The CDR3 is made up of 14 amino acids. The CDR3 here is CASSLYGQNYGYTF. The CDR3 bases are TGTGCCAGCAGCTTATACGGACAGAACTATGGCTACACCTTC. Combining the CDR3 with reference TRBV7-2 and TRBJ1-2 gives the whole variable domain GAGVSQSPSNKVTEKGKDVELRCDPISGHTALYWYRQSLGQGLEFLIYFQGNSAPDKSGLPSDRFSAERTGGSVSTLTIQRTQQEDSAVYLCASSLYGQNYGYTFGSGTRLTVV.

This clone was seen only a few times. This rearrangement joins TRBV2 to TRBJ1-1; TRBD1 agrees at 9 bases. From germline, CDR1 is SNHLY and CDR2 FYNNEI. The ends lost 8 bases at V and 4 bases at J; junction bases unmatched: 11. The CDR3 is 15 residues long. CDR3 amino acids: CASVFDRGRSTEAFF. In DNA form, the CDR3 reads TGTGCCAGCGTATTCGACAGGGGGAGGAGCACTGAAGCTTTCTTT.